The 12 T cell receptor beta chains below all came from one sample that was sequenced in a study of blood T cells in healthy people across ages. A J-beta primer mix and a sample-barcoded 5' primer were used in a second PCR of roughly 7 to 12 cycles. In TCRdb, the 5' RACE reads were re-called with MiXCR into one record per CDR3 protein. The repertoire includes around 1,800,000 distinct CDR3 sequences, approximately 40% of them detected once, and roughly 24% sits in the top ten. Material: blood. All receptors come from a human donor in good health.

In DNA, the CDR3 is TGTGCCAGCAGCCCCCTTGGGAATCTTGAAGCTTTCTTT. This encodes CASSPLGNLEAFF. V and J are TRBV11-2 and TRBJ1-1; unclear D gene. The CDR3 has 13 residues. Trimming cost V 5 bases and J 7 bases, with 14 bases left between them. CDR1 SGHAT and CDR2 FQNNGV come from the germline V gene.

The chain employs TRBV20-1 and TRBJ1-1, with TRBD1 as a possible D gene (5 bases). This CDR3 spans 12 amino acids. The V end was cut by 6 bases, the J end by 3 bases, with 11 bases between. Germline assignment: CDR1 DFQATT and CDR2 SNEGSKA (reference sequence). In DNA, the CDR3 is TGCAGTGCAGCTCAGGGTTACACTGAAGCTTTCTTT. Translated: CSAAQGYTEAFF.

This clonotype was detected a few times. The V call is TRBV20-1, the J call TRBJ2-7; D remains ambiguous. The CDR3 has 12 amino acids. Germline CDR1 DFQATT, CDR2 SNEGSKA (reference sequence). V was trimmed by 5 bases and J by 1 base, leaving 9 bases between them. CDR3 sequence reads: CSAAVGSYEQYF. CDR3 nucleotides: TGCAGTGCTGCAGTCGGGTCCTACGAGCAGTACTTC.

The chain recombines TRBV20-1 with TRBJ1-5, with D possibly being TRBD1 (6 bases). The CDR3 sequence is 15 residues long. Germline lookup yields CDR1 DFQATT and CDR2 SNEGSKA (reference sequence). The germline V and J ends were trimmed by 6 bases and 6 bases, with 21 bases remaining between them. The CDR3 bases are TGCAGTGCAACACAGGGTCCGTCGGTTATTCAGCCCCAGCATTTT. This translates into CSATQGPSVIQPQHF.

The genes are TRBV6-5 and TRBJ2-2; TRBD1 might be the D (6 bases). In germline, CDR1 is MNHEY, CDR2 SVGAGI. This CDR3 comprises 16 residues. The V end lost 1 base, the J end lost 1 base, and 10 bases lay between the germline ends. The CDR3 coding sequence is TGTGCCAGCAGTTACTTCAGGGGCGGGAACACCGGGGAGCTGTTTTTT. Translation gives CASSYFRGGNTGELFF.

The CDR3 bases are TGTGCCAGCAGTTACTCTGCAGGGGAAGTGGGTCAGCCCCAGCATTTT. Translated, it gives CASSYSAGEVGQPQHF. The chain carries TRBV6-5 and TRBJ1-5; tentative D call: TRBD1 (6 bases). Germline loops: CDR1 MNHEY, CDR2 SVGAGI. The CDR3 contains 16 residues. V was trimmed by 0 bases and J by 6 bases, leaving 15 bases between them.

This clonotype was recorded a few times. The V and J genes are TRBV3-1 and TRBJ2-5; 7 nucleotides agree with TRBD1. The CDR3 runs to 12 residues. CDR1 is LGHDT and CDR2 is YNNKEL in the germline V gene (reference sequence). J lost 9 bases, V lost 3 bases, and 4 bases had no gene match. The CDR3 DNA is TGTGCCAGCAGCCATAGAACAGGGGCCCAGTACTTC. The encoded protein is CASSHRTGAQYF.

Remarks on this clonotype: One end of the junction does not line up with germline, which may come from a read error. V gene TRBV7-2 combines with J gene TRBJ1-2; D remains ambiguous. The germline V gene has CDR1 SGHTA and CDR2 FQGNSA. This CDR3 has 13 amino acids. The CDR3 sequence is CASSLAKEHGCTF. As DNA, the CDR3 is TGTGCCAGCAGCTTAGCCAAAGAACATGGCTGCACCTTC.

This clonotype occurred a few times. This chain joins TRBV2 and TRBJ2-1, with unresolved D. Germline values: CDR1 SNHLY, CDR2 FYNNEI. CDR3 length: 15 amino acids. The V end was cut by 5 bases, the J end by 0 bases, with 11 bases between. CDR3 amino acids: CASSYSASSYNEQFF. For the CDR3, the DNA is TGTGCCAGCAGTTACAGCGCTAGCTCCTACAATGAGCAGTTCTTC. Supplemented by reference TRBV2 and TRBJ2-1, the full variable domain reads EPEVTQTPSHQVTQMGQEVILRCVPISNHLYFYWYRQILGQKVEFLVSFYNNEISEKSEIFDDQFSVERPDGSNFTLKIRSTKLEDSAMYFCASSYSASSYNEQFFGPGTRLTVL.

This clonotype came up many times. The rearrangement links TRBV28 to TRBJ2-5; possibly TRBD2 for D (6 bases). CDR1 MDHEN and CDR2 SYDVKM come from the germline V gene. The CDR3 loop spans 15 amino acids. V was clipped by 2 bases and J by 2 bases, with 12 bases between them. Here the CDR3 reads CASSLPRGPQETQYF. The CDR3 bases are TGTGCCAGCAGTTTACCGCGGGGCCCTCAAGAGACCCAGTACTTC.

The V and J genes are TRBV18 and TRBJ2-7; D is undetermined. This CDR3 contains 14 residues. CDR1 KGHSH and CDR2 LQKENI come from the germline V gene. Trimming left V 4 bases short and J 0 bases short, with 10 bases between. The CDR3 is CASSQTQSSYEQYF. In DNA form, the CDR3 reads TGTGCCAGCTCACAGACTCAGAGCTCCTACGAGCAGTACTTC. Using reference TRBV18 and TRBJ2-7 for the parts outside the CDR3, the full variable domain is NAGVMQNPRHLVRRRGQEARLRCSPMKGHSHVYWYRQLPEEGLKFMVYLQKENIIDESGMPKERFSAEFPKEGPSILRIQQVVRGDSAAYFCASSQTQSSYEQYFGPGTRLTVT.

The V and J genes are TRBV7-2 and TRBJ2-1; D is uncertain. CDR1 is SGHTA and CDR2 is FQGNSA in the germline V gene. The CDR3 loop spans 15 amino acids. V shed 3 bases and J shed 7 bases, with 16 bases lying between them. The DNA for the CDR3 is TGTGCCAGCAGCTTGGATTTTTGGTACGAGAATGAGCAGTTCTTC. This codes for CASSLDFWYENEQFF.